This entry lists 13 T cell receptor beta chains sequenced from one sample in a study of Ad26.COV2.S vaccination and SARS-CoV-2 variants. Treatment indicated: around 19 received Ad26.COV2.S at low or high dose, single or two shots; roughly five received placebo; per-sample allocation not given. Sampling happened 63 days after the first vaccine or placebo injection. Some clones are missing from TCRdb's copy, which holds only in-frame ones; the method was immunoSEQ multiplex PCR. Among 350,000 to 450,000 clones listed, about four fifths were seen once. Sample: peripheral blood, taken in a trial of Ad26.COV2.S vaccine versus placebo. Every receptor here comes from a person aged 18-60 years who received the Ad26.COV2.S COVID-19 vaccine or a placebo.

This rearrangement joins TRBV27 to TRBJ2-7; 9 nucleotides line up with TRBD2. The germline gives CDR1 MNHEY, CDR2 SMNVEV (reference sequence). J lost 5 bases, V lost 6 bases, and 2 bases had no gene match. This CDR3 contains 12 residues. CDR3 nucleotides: TGTGCCAGCAGGCGGGGGGGCAACGAGCAGTACTTC. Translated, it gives CASRRGGNEQYF.

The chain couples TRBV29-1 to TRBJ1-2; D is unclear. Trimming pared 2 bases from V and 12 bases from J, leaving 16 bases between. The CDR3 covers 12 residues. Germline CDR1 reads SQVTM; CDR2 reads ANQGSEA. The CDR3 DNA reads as TGCAGCGTTGAATCCCCCCCTTCCGGGGACACCTTC. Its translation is CSVESPPSGDTF.

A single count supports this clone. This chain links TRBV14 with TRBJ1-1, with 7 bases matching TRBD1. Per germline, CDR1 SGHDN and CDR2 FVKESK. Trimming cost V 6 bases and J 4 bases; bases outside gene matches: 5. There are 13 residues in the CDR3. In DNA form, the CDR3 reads TGTGCCAGCAGGGCAGGGGGAAGCACTGAAGCTTTCTTT. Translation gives CASRAGGSTEAFF.

This chain's CDR3 is CASSLQGLNTEAFF. The DNA of the CDR3 is TGTGCCAGCAGCTTACAGGGGCTGAACACTGAAGCTTTCTTT. The chain employs TRBV7-9 and TRBJ1-1, with D possibly being TRBD1 (6 bases). V was clipped by 2 bases and J by 0 bases, with 7 bases between them. From germline, CDR1 is SEHNR and CDR2 FQNEAQ (reference sequence). The CDR3 consists of 14 residues.

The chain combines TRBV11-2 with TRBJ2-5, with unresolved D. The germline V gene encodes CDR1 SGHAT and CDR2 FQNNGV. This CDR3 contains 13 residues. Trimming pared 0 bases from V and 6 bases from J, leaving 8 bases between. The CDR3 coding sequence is TGTGCCAGCAGCTTAGACTACTTGAAGACCCAGTACTTC. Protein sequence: CASSLDYLKTQYF.

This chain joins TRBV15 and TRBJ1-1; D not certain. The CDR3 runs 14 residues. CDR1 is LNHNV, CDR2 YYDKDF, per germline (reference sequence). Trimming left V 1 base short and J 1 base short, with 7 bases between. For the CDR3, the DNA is TGTGCCACCAGCAGAGGGCCGCAGAACACTGAAGCTTTCTTT. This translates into CATSRGPQNTEAFF.

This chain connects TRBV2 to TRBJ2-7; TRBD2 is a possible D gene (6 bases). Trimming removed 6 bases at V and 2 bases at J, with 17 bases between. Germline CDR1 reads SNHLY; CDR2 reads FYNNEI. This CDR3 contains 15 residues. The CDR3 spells CASREGSTVPYEQYF. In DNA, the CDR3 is TGTGCCAGCAGGGAGGGATCGACAGTCCCCTACGAGCAGTACTTC.

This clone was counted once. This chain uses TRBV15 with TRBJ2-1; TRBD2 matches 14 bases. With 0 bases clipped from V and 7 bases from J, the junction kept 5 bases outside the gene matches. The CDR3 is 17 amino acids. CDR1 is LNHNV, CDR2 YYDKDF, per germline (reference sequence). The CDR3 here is CATSRDPTSGRGNEQFF. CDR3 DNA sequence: TGTGCCACCAGCAGAGACCCGACTAGCGGGAGGGGAAATGAGCAGTTCTTC.

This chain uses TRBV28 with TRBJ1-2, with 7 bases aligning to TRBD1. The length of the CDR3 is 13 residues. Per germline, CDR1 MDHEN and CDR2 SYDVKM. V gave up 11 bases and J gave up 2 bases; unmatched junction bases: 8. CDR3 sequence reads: CAAVSGGNYGYTF. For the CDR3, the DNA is TGTGCCGCGGTATCAGGGGGAAACTATGGCTACACCTTC.

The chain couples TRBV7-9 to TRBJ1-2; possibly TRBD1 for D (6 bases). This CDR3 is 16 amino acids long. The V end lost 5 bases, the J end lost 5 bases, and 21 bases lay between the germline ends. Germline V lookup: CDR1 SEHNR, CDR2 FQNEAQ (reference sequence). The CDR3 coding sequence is TGTGCCAGCAGCCCCTTAACAGGGCTTACCCAGTATGGCTACACCTTC. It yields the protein CASSPLTGLTQYGYTF.

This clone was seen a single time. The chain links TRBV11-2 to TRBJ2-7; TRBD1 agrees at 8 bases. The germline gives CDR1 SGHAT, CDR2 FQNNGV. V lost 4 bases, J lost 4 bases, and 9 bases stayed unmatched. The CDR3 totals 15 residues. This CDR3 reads CASSSLGDRPYEQYF. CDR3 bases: TGTGCCAGCAGCTCCTTGGGGGACAGGCCTTACGAGCAGTACTTC.

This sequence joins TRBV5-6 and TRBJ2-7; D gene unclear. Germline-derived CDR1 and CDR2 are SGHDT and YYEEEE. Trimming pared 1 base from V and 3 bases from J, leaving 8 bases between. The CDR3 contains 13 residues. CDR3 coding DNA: TGTGCCAGCAGCTTGAGACTCAACTACGAGCAGTACTTC. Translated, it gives CASSLRLNYEQYF.

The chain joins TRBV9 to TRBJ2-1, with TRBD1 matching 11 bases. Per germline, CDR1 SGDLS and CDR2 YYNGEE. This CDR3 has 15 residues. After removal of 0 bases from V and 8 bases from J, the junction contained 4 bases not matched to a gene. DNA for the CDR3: TGTGCCAGCAGCGTAGAGGACAGGGGGCAAGATGAGCAGTTCTTC. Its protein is CASSVEDRGQDEQFF.